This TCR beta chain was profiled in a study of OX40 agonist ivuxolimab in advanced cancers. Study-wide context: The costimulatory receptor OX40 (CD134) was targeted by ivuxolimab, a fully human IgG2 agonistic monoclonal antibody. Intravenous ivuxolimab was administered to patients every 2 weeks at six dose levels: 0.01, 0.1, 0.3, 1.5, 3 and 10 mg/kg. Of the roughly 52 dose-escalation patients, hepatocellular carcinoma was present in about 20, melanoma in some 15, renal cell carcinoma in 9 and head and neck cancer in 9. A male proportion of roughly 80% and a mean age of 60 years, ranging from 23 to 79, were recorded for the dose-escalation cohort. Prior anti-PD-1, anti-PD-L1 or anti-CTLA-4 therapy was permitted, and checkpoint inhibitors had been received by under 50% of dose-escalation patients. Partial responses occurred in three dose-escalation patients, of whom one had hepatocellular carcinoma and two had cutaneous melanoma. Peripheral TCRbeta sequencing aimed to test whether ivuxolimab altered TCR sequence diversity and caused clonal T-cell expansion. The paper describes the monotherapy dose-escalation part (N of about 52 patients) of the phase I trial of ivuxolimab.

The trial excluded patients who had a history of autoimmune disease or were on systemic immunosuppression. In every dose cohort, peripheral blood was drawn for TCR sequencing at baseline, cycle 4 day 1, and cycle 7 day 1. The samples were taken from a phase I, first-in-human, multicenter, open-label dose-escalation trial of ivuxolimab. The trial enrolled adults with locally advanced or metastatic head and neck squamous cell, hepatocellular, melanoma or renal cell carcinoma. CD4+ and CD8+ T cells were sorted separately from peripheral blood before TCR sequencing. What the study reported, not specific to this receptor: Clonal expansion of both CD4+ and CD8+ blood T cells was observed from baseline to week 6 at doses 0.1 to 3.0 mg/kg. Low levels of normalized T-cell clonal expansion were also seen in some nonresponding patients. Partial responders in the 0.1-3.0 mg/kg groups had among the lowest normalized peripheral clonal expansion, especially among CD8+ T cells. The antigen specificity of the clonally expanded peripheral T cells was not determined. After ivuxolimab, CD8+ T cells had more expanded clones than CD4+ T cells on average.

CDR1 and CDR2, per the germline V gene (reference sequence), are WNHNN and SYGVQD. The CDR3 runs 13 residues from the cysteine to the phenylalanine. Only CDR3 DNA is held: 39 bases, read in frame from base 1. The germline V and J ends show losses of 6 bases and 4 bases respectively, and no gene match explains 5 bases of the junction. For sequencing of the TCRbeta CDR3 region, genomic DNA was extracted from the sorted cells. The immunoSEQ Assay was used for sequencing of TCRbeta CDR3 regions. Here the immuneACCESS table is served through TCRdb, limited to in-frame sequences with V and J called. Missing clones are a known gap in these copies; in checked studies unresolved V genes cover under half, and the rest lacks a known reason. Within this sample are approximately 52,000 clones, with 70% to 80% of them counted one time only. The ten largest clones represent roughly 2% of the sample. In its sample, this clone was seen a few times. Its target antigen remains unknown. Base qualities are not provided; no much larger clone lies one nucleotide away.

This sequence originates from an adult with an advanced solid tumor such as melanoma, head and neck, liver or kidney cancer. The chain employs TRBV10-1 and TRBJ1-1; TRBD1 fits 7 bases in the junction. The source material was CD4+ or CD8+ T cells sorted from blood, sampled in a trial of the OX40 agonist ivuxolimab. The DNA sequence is TGCGCCAGCAGCGAAGACAGGGTCACTGAAGCTTTCTTT. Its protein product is CASSEDRVTEAFF.